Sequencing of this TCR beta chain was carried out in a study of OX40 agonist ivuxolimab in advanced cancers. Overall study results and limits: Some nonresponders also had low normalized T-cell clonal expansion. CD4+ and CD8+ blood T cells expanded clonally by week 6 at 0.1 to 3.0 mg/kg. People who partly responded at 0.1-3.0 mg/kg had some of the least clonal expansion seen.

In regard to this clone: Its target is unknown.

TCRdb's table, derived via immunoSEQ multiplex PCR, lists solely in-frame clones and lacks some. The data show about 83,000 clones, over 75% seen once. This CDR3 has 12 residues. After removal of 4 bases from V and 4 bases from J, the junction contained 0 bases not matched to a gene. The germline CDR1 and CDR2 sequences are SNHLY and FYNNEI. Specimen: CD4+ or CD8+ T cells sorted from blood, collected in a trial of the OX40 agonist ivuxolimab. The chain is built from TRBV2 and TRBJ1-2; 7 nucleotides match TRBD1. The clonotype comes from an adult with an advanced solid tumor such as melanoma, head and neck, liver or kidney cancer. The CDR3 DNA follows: TGTGCCAGCAGTGGACAGGGCTATGGCTACACCTTC. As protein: CASSGQGYGYTF.